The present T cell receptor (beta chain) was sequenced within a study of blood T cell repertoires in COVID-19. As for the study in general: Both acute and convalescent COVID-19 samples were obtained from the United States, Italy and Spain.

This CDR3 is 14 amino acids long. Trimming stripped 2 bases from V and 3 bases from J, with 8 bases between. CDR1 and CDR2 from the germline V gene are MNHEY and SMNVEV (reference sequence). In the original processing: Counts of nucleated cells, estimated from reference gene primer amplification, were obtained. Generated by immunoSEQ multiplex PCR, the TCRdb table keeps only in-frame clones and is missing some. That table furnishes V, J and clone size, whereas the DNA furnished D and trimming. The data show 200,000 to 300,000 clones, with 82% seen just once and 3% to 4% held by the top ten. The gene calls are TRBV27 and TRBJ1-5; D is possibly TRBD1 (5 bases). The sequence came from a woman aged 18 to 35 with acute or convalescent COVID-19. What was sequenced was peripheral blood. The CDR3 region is CASSLAGPNQPQHF. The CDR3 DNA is TGTGCCAGCAGTTTAGCAGGGCCCAATCAGCCCCAGCATTTT.